The rows below give T cell receptor beta chains drawn from one sample of a study of cytomegalovirus exposure and HLA in healthy donors. Sequenced by immunoSEQ multiplex PCR; TCRdb stores in-frame clones only, minus some. The data contain some 250,000 clones, around 88% of them seen just once; the ten biggest clones take up around 1.2%. Sequencing was done on a sample of PBMCs. All receptors derive from a woman in her thirties in good health and CMV-seropositive. Both conserved end residues are part of each CDR3. D genes are given only for firm matches. The listing skips clone size in some rows; elsewhere it reads once, few, many or a size class.

v_gene,d_gene,j_gene,abundance,CDR3aa,CDR3nt
TRBV28,-,TRBJ1-2,-,CASSLKGGGYTF,TGTGCCAGCAGTTTGAAGGGAGGGGGCTACACCTTC
TRBV5-6,-,TRBJ2-1,-,CASSLWGVGNEQFF,TGTGCCAGCAGCTTGTGGGGCGTCGGCAATGAGCAGTTCTTC
TRBV14,TRBD2,TRBJ2-3,once,CASSQRSGRALLDTQYF,TGTGCCAGCAGCCAGAGGAGCGGGAGGGCCTTGTTGGATACGCAGTATTTT
TRBV5-1,TRBD1,TRBJ2-1,-,CASSQSQIRGQSYNEQFF,TGCGCCAGCAGCCAGTCGCAAATCAGGGGGCAATCCTACAATGAGCAGTTCTTC
TRBV28,TRBD2,TRBJ2-1,-,CASSPPGEGSYNEQFF,TGTGCCAGCAGCCCTCCGGGGGAGGGCTCCTACAATGAGCAGTTCTTC
TRBV6-1,TRBD1,TRBJ2-7,-,CASSEIPGQGPYEQYF,TGTGCCAGCAGTGAAATACCGGGACAGGGACCCTACGAGCAGTACTTC
TRBV5-1,-,TRBJ2-3,many,CASSLAIGGTTQYF,TGCGCCAGCAGCCTCGCGATAGGCGGTACTACGCAGTATTTT
TRBV10-3,-,TRBJ2-2,-,CAISDGRTGELFF,TGTGCCATCAGTGATGGGAGAACCGGGGAGCTGTTTTTT
TRBV2,-,TRBJ1-2,-,CASSDYPRSYTF,TGTGCCAGCAGTGACTACCCAAGAAGCTACACCTTC
TRBV29-1,TRBD2,TRBJ2-1,-,CSVGVSGTSRVGEQFF,TGCAGCGTTGGGGTATCCGGGACTAGCAGGGTCGGTGAGCAGTTCTTC
TRBV7-3,TRBD2,TRBJ2-7,-,CASSVSSGSYEQYF,TGTGCCAGCAGTGTCTCTAGCGGGAGCTACGAGCAGTACTTC
TRBV7-6,-,TRBJ2-7,-,CASSLAGGSTYEQYF,TGTGCCAGCAGCTTAGCAGGCGGGTCCACCTACGAGCAGTACTTC
TRBV6-1,-,TRBJ2-7,few,CASSEGGWSSYEQYF,TGTGCCAGCAGTGAAGGTGGGTGGAGCTCCTACGAGCAGTACTTC
TRBV28,TRBD1,TRBJ1-2,-,CASRSTGGAYGYTF,TGTGCCAGCAGGTCAACAGGGGGCGCCTATGGCTACACCTTC
TRBV9,-,TRBJ2-2,-,CASSSRAANTGELFF,TGTGCCAGTAGTTCCAGGGCCGCGAACACCGGGGAGCTGTTTTTT
TRBV30,-,TRBJ1-5,-,CAWSGVGQPQHF,TGTGCCTGGAGCGGGGTCGGACAGCCCCAGCATTTT
TRBV6-6,TRBD1,TRBJ2-7,-,CASSPTGGLRYEQYF,TGTGCCAGCAGCCCTACAGGGGGCTTAAGGTACGAGCAGTACTTC
TRBV19,TRBD2,TRBJ2-2,-,CASSRTSGANTGELFF,TGTGCCAGTAGTCGGACTAGCGGGGCTAACACCGGGGAGCTGTTTTTT
TRBV5-1,TRBD2,TRBJ2-5,-,CASGTSGSEVLETQYF,TGCGCCAGCGGGACTAGCGGGAGCGAGGTTCTGGAGACCCAGTACTTC
TRBV6-6,-,TRBJ2-2,-,CASSYRTGDTGELFF,TGTGCCAGCAGTTACCGTACAGGAGACACCGGGGAGCTGTTTTTT
TRBV7-9,-,TRBJ1-2,-,CASSSSYYGYTF,TGTGCCAGCAGCTCGTCTTATTATGGCTACACCTTC